The source of this T cell receptor beta chain is a study of T-cell memory formation after mild COVID-19. Study in general: TCR clusters showed largely donor specificity.

Study results and caveats: Contracting clones localized mainly to CM and EM when CD4+ and mainly to EMRA when CD8+. Some clones that responded turned up in pre-infection memory, which suggests that cross-reactive memory joined in.

cDNA libraries for TCR alpha and TCR beta, carrying sample barcodes and UMIs, came from 5'RACE with constant-segment primers. TCRdb reprocessed the 5' RACE reads with MiXCR, giving one entry per CDR3 protein. Of hundreds of thousands of distinct CDR3 sequences detected, approximately 15% appear once; the ten largest clones hold around a fifth. The CDR3 has 12 amino acids. Germline V lookup: CDR1 KGHSH, CDR2 LQKENI. The junction had 8 bases not matched to a gene; V was cut back by 8 bases and J by 8 bases. This clonotype was seen repeatedly, ten times or more. What it binds is not known. This clonotype originated in a man younger than 30 who had mild COVID-19 (a few samples of this study predate the infection). Cell type and time point are not known. Sequencing was performed on PBMCs or a T cell subset sorted from them (not recorded which). The chain recombines TRBV18 with TRBJ1-2; 7 nucleotides match TRBD1. CDR3 nucleotide sequence: TGTGCCAGCAGCCCCGACAGGGACGGCTACACCTTC. Residues: CASSPDRDGYTF.